This is a list of T cell receptor beta chains from one sample in a study of blood T cell repertoires in COVID-19. Only in-frame clones appear in the TCRdb table, and some are missing; sequencing was by immunoSEQ multiplex PCR. Of 100,000 or so clones listed, 85% to 95% are singletons. Sequenced input: peripheral blood. The receptors come from a man aged 50 to 59 with active COVID-19. The CDR3 runs from the conserved cysteine through the conserved F or W. The D gene is left open where the match is weak. The size entry is marked missing in some rows and otherwise reads once, few, many or a size class.

.	TRBV5-1	.	TRBJ1-1	TGCGCCAGCAGCTTGGAAGGGCCGGGGAGCACTGAAGCTTTCTTT	CASSLEGPGSTEAFF
TRBD2	TRBV7-6	.	TRBJ2-7	TGTGCCAGCAGCTTAGTGGCTAGCGGGCAATACGAGCAGTACTTC	CASSLVASGQYEQYF
.	TRBV28	.	TRBJ2-3	TGTGCCAGCAGTATCAGGTCGGATACGCAGTATTTT	CASSIRSDTQYF
TRBD2	TRBV6-4	.	TRBJ2-7	TGTGCCAGCACCGGGACTAGCGGGAGGCCAATTCCCTACGAGCAGTACTTC	CASTGTSGRPIPYEQYF
.	TRBV28	.	TRBJ2-1	TGTGCCAGCAGATCAAACAATGAGCAGTTCTTC	CASRSNNEQFF
.	TRBV6-5	.	TRBJ1-5	TGTGCCAGCAGTTACACAGTGGGCAATCAGCCCCAGCATTTT	CASSYTVGNQPQHF
.	TRBV29-1	.	TRBJ2-1	TGCAGCGTTGAAATCTTCAATGAGCAGTTCTTC	CSVEIFNEQFF
.	TRBV6-1	.	TRBJ1-1	TGTGCCAGCAGTGAAGGGGGGGTAAACACTGAAGCTTTCTTT	CASSEGGVNTEAFF
.	TRBV6-6	.	TRBJ2-1	TGTGCCAGCAGTCTCGGGGTAGCGACATACAATGAGCAGTTCTTC	CASSLGVATYNEQFF
TRBD1	TRBV6-2/TRBV6-3	.	TRBJ2-5	TGTGCCAGCAGTTACTTGGACAGGGGCTTAGGGACCCAGTACTTC	CASSYLDRGLGTQYF
.	TRBV28	.	TRBJ1-2	TGTGCCAGCTGGGGCAGGGAAGGCTATGGCTACACCTTC	CASWGREGYGYTF
.	TRBV5-1	few	TRBJ2-7	TGCGCCAGCAGCTTCCATACAGAGGGCTACGAGCAGTACTTC	CASSFHTEGYEQYF
.	TRBV27	.	TRBJ1-5	TGTGCCAGCAGTTCCACAGGGTCGGCCAATCAGCCCCAGCATTTT	CASSSTGSANQPQHF
TRBD1	TRBV30	.	TRBJ1-2	TGTGCCTGGTACAGACAGGGGGTCCATGGCTACACCTTC	CAWYRQGVHGYTF
.	TRBV18	.	TRBJ1-2	TGTGCCAGCTCACCACCTAACAGTTATGGCTACACCTTC	CASSPPNSYGYTF
.	TRBV2	.	TRBJ2-3	TGTGCCAGCAGTGACAAAACTAGCACAGATACGCAGTATTTT	CASSDKTSTDTQYF
TRBD1	TRBV2	.	TRBJ2-1	TGTGCCAGGACTCGGGGACAGGGGAGGTCCAATGAGCAGTTCTTC	CARTRGQGRSNEQFF
TRBD1	TRBV9	.	TRBJ1-1	TGTGCCAGCAGCCTCAACCGGGACAGGGGGTTTGGGAACACTGAAGCTTTCTTT	CASSLNRDRGFGNTEAFF
TRBD2	TRBV7-8	.	TRBJ2-3	TGTGCCAGCAGCTTAGTTACGGGGGGAAGCACAGATACGCAGTATTTT	CASSLVTGGSTDTQYF
.	TRBV6-5	.	TRBJ1-6	TGTGCCACCTCGGAGGGGAGGTATAATTCACCCCTCCACTTT	CATSEGRYNSPLHF
TRBD1	TRBV28	.	TRBJ2-7	TGTGCCAGCAGCTCGCCCGGGACAGGTGACTACGAGCAGTACTTC	CASSSPGTGDYEQYF
.	TRBV6-5	.	TRBJ2-7	TGTGCCAGCAGCAAAGGCGGACAGCCCTACGAGCAGTACTTC	CASSKGGQPYEQYF
.	TRBV5-1	.	TRBJ2-3	TGCGCCAGCAGCTTGGAGGGAGTGCGGACAGATACGCAGTATTTT	CASSLEGVRTDTQYF
TRBD2	TRBV6-4	few	TRBJ2-7	TGTGCCAGCAGCCAGCTAGCGGAGGACCTAAAAAGCTCCTACGAGCAGTACTTC	CASSQLAEDLKSSYEQYF
.	TRBV10-2	.	TRBJ1-4	TGCGCCAGCAGTGAGGACAGAAATGAAAAACTGTTTTTT	CASSEDRNEKLFF
TRBD2	TRBV29-1	.	TRBJ2-1	TGCAGCGTTGAAGAGGAGGGACTAGCGGGCCCTGAGCAGTTCTTC	CSVEEEGLAGPEQFF
.	TRBV28	once	TRBJ2-7	TGTGCCAGCACCACGGACTCGGTGGTCGATTACGAGCAGTACTTC	CASTTDSVVDYEQYF
.	TRBV21-1	.	TRBJ2-1	TGTGCCAGCAACCCCTCCGGGATTTCTTACAATGAGCAGTTCTTC	CASNPSGISYNEQFF
.	TRBV2	.	TRBJ2-7	TGTGCCAGCAGTGAAAGAGAGGACAGTGCCTACGAGCAGTACTTC	CASSEREDSAYEQYF
TRBD2	TRBV27	.	TRBJ2-7	TGTGCCAGCAGTTTATCGATGCTAGCGGGGAACTACGAGCAGTACTTC	CASSLSMLAGNYEQYF
TRBD1	TRBV19	.	TRBJ1-5	TGTGCCAGTAGTGTGACAGGGGCCACAAATCAGCCCCAGCATTTT	CASSVTGATNQPQHF
.	TRBV19	.	TRBJ1-2	TGTGCCAGTAGGTCCCTCTCTAACTATGGCTACACCTTC	CASRSLSNYGYTF
TRBD1	TRBV27	.	TRBJ1-4	TGTGCCAGCCGGGGACAGGCGATAAATGAAAAACTGTTTTTT	CASRGQAINEKLFF
.	TRBV5-5	.	TRBJ2-5	TGTGCCAGCAGCCTAGGAATACTGGCCCAAGAGACCCAGTACTTC	CASSLGILAQETQYF
.	TRBV9	once	TRBJ2-7	TGTGCCAGCAGCGTAGGGACAACTCCCTACGAGCAGTACTTC	CASSVGTTPYEQYF
TRBD2	TRBV6-5	.	TRBJ2-1	TGTGCCAGCACTAGCTCTAGCGGGAGGAGTGGTGAGCAGTTCTTC	CASTSSSGRSGEQFF
TRBD2	TRBV27	.	TRBJ2-2	TGTGCCAGCACTCGGACTAGCGGGAGCGCGAACACCGGGGAGCTGTTTTTT	CASTRTSGSANTGELFF
TRBD2	TRBV5-1	once	TRBJ2-1	TGCGCCAGCAGCTTGGTTAGCGGGTTGGTGGGCGAGACGTTCTTC	CASSLVSGLVGETFF
TRBD1	TRBV7-3	.	TRBJ2-1	TGTGCCAGCAGCTCCCCGGGACAGGGTCACAATGAGCAGTTCTTC	CASSSPGQGHNEQFF
TRBD2	TRBV11-2	.	TRBJ2-2	TGTGCCAGCAGCTTCCTTGCGGGAGTCGCCGGGGAGCTGTTTTTT	CASSFLAGVAGELFF
TRBD2	TRBV7-8	once	TRBJ2-5	TGTGCCAGCAGCCCGGGGTCCGGGACTAGCGGGAGGGCCGCTGAGACCCAGTACTTC	CASSPGSGTSGRAAETQYF
.	TRBV5-6	.	TRBJ2-7	TGTGCCAGCAGCTCTGTCCGGCGGTACGAGCAGTACTTC	CASSSVRRYEQYF
TRBD2	TRBV2	.	TRBJ2-2	TGTGCCAGCAGTGTGACGGGCGGGAGGGCAACCGGGGAGCTGTTTTTT	CASSVTGGRATGELFF
TRBD1	TRBV4-2	.	TRBJ2-7	TGTGCCAACAGCCAAGAAGAAGGACAGGGTTCCTACGAGCAGTACTTC	CANSQEEGQGSYEQYF
TRBD2	TRBV7-3	.	TRBJ2-3	TGTGCCAGCAGCCCAAGCGGGAGAGGGAATACGCAGTATTTT	CASSPSGRGNTQYF
TRBD1	TRBV10-3	.	TRBJ1-2	TGTGCCATCAGTTCTTCGACCGGGACAGGGGGCTTGGGCTACACCTTC	CAISSSTGTGGLGYTF